This is a list of T cell receptor beta chains from one sample in a study of shared clonotypes between healthy human individuals. The repertoire was sequenced with immunoSEQ multiplex PCR; TCRdb's copy has only in-frame clones and lacks some. The sample comprises around 2.1 million clones, under 95% of which are singletons, and roughly 1.7% rests with the top ten. The sample taken for sequencing was naive CD8+ T cells from PBMCs. These receptors came from a man younger than 30 in good health. Some clones in this sample may be carry-over from other donors' samples. CDR3s include the opening cysteine and the closing phenylalanine or tryptophan.

V	J	CDR3
TRBV4-1	TRBJ1-1	CASSTQTRGNTEAFF
TRBV25-1	TRBJ1-1	CASRETGGTEAFF
TRBV30	TRBJ1-3	CAWSEIRAGNTIYF
TRBV27	TRBJ1-3	CASSFRAAGNTIYF
TRBV27	TRBJ1-1	CASSITGGGNTEAFF
TRBV19	TRBJ1-5	CASSILQSNQPQHF
TRBV6-6	TRBJ2-4	CASSYNHPAKNIQYF
TRBV7-9	TRBJ1-2	CASSHGHNYGYTF
TRBV28	TRBJ1-1	CASSQGPGLTTEAFF
TRBV7-3	TRBJ2-3	CASSLAGGTDTQYF
TRBV10-3	TRBJ2-2	CAIKTGTANTGELFF
TRBV7-2	TRBJ2-1	CASRQRDYNEQFF
TRBV12-5	TRBJ1-2	CASGAGGTSGYGYTF
TRBV2	TRBJ2-3	CASSEGIGPRSTDTQYF
TRBV27	TRBJ1-5	CASSPMPDQPQHF
TRBV11-2	TRBJ1-2	CASSLGGGYGYTF
TRBV5-1	TRBJ2-5	CASSLDTGKSGQYF
TRBV15	TRBJ2-2	CATSREADRVGPGELFF
TRBV10-3	TRBJ1-2	CAISQGQGSYGYTF
TRBV27	TRBJ2-1	CASSSRNNEQFF
TRBV11-2	TRBJ2-7	CASSLVAYSYEQYF
TRBV6-5	TRBJ1-1	CASRTGPNTEAFF
TRBV6-5	TRBJ2-7	CASSYGAGMGYEQYF
TRBV27	TRBJ1-2	CASSQEYRDYGYTF
TRBV27	TRBJ1-2	CASSFLGQGDYGYTF
TRBV7-3	TRBJ1-5	CASNNLSGTPHMYF
TRBV28	TRBJ2-1	CASSQIPSLAVPGDEQFF
TRBV5-5	TRBJ2-7	CASSWTGDEQYF
TRBV7-3	TRBJ2-3	CASSFGDGADTQYF
TRBV4-1	TRBJ2-3	CASSRTSGNVDTQYF
TRBV7-8	TRBJ1-5	CASSSPGADQPQHF
TRBV2	TRBJ2-3	CASSETDSGRADTQYF
TRBV10-3	TRBJ2-2	CAIMRGPNTGELFF
TRBV7-7	TRBJ2-7	CASSPYSGLDEQYF
TRBV27	TRBJ2-5	CASSLSAGEAETQYF
TRBV30	TRBJ2-7	CAWSVGPHGNYEQYF
TRBV5-5	TRBJ1-2	CASSLMGTGGINGYTF
TRBV19	TRBJ1-1	CASSIGAEIMNTEAFF
TRBV9	TRBJ1-1	CASSVGGATNTEAFF